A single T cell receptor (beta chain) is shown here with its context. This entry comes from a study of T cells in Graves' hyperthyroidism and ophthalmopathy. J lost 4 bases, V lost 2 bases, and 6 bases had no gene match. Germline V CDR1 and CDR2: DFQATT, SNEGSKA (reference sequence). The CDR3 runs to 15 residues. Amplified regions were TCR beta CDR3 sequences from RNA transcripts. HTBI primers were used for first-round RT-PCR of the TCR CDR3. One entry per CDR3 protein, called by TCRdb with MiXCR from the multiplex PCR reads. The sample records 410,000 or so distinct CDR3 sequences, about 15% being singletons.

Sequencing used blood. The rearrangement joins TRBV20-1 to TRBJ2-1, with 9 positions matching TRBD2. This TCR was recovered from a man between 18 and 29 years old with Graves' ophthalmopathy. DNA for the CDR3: TGCAGTGCTAGATCCGCGGGACTAGCTTACAATGAGCAGTTCTTC. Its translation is CSARSAGLAYNEQFF.